Described below is a single TCR beta chain sequence and its context. In Seattle, patients joined the study during active infection and were tracked longitudinally. Per the study methods: It was from reference gene primer amplification that nucleated cell counts were estimated. Data came from immunoSEQ multiplex PCR; TCRdb stores just in-frame clones and leaves some out. V and J calls and clone size are as listed in that table; D and trimming were resolved from the DNA. The sample has a few hundred thousand clones; 85% to 90% are singletons. The sample belongs to a study of blood T cell repertoires in COVID-19. CDR1 and CDR2 from the germline V gene are MDHEN and SYDVKM. The CDR3 runs to 15 residues. V was shortened by 5 bases and J by 1 base, with 12 bases between the two germline ends.

The gene calls are TRBV28 and TRBJ1-5, with D maybe TRBD1 (5 bases). This receptor was taken from a woman aged 45-59 years with COVID-19, enrolled during active disease. The sample consisted of peripheral blood. This CDR3 is CASSRDLNSNQPQHF. The CDR3 DNA sequence: TGTGCCAGCAGTCGGGACTTAAACAGCAATCAGCCCCAGCATTTT.